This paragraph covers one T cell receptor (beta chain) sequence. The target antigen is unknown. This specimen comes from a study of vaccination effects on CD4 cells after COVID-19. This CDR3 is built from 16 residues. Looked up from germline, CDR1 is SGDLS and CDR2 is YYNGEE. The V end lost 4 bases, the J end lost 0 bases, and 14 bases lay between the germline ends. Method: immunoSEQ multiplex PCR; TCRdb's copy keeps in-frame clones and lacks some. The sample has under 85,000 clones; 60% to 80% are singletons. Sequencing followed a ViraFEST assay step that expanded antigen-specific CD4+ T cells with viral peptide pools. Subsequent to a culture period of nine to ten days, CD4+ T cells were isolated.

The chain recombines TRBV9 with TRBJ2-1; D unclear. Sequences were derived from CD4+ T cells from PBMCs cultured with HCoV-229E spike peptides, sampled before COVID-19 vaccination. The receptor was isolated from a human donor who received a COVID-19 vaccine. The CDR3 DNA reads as TGTGCCAGCAGCTCCGCGTGGGGTAGCTCCTACAATGAGCAGTTCTTC. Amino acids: CASSSAWGSSYNEQFF.